A single sample is the source of the 6 T cell receptor beta chains below, sequenced in a study of T cell responses to AZD1222 COVID-19 vaccine. Libraries were prepared by immunoSEQ multiplex PCR; TCRdb keeps only in-frame clonotypes and omits some of them. The data contain approximately 85,000 clones, approximately 87% of them seen just once; the ten biggest clones take up around 6.7%. Sample: peripheral blood, taken on day 0 of AZD1222 vaccination. Source of these receptors: an adult in good health.

This clone was counted once. V usage is TRBV19 and J usage is TRBJ2-7; D unresolved. V lost 3 bases and J 5 bases, leaving 2 bases between the germline ends. Germline V CDR1 and CDR2: LNHDA, SQIVND (reference sequence). CDR3 length equals 10 residues. CDR3 protein: CASSIHEQYF. The CDR3 nucleotides read TGTGCCAGTAGTATTCACGAGCAGTACTTC.

This clone was observed a handful of times. The chain joins TRBV6-4 to TRBJ2-7; the D is unclear. The CDR3 contains 15 residues. V shed 10 bases and J shed 1 base, with 20 bases lying between them. From germline, CDR1 is MRHNA and CDR2 SNTAGT. CDR3 nucleotides: TGTGCCACCCTCCGCTGGGCGGTTTCGTCCTACGAGCAGTACTTC. This gives the protein CATLRWAVSSYEQYF.

The chain carries TRBV7-2 and TRBJ2-7; D gene ambiguous. There are 14 residues in the CDR3. The V gene lost 7 bases and the J gene lost 2 bases, with 15 bases spanning the gap. CDR1 SGHTA and CDR2 FQGNSA come from the germline V gene. The CDR3 protein is CASNPSGPAYEQYF. The CDR3 DNA is TGTGCCAGCAACCCTTCGGGTCCTGCCTACGAGCAGTACTTC.

The chain couples TRBV10-3 to TRBJ2-2; 8 positions agree with TRBD1. CDR3 length: 17 residues. The V segment lost 3 bases and the J segment 7 bases; nucleotides outside the gene matches: 13. Germline lookup yields CDR1 ENHRY and CDR2 SYGVKD. The CDR3 nucleotides are TGTGCCATCAGTGACGACAGGGGTCCCCCGAGGGGCGGGGAGCTGTTTTTT. This codes for CAISDDRGPPRGGELFF.

This clone was counted between two and nine times. The chain is built from TRBV19 and TRBJ2-3; 10 nucleotides align to TRBD1. V lost 6 bases to trimming and J lost 3 bases; unmatched junction nucleotides: 6. Per the germline V gene, CDR1 is LNHDA and CDR2 is SQIVND (reference sequence). This CDR3 contains 15 residues. CDR3 in DNA: TGTGCCAGTAGCCCGGGACAGGGGTTTACAGATACGCAGTATTTT. This sequence encodes CASSPGQGFTDTQYF. Combining the CDR3 with reference TRBV19 and TRBJ2-3 gives the whole variable domain DGGITQSPKYLFRKEGQNVTLSCEQNLNHDAMYWYRQDPGQGLRLIYYSQIVNDFQKGDIAEGYSVSREKKESFPLTVTSAQKNPTAFYLCASSPGQGFTDTQYFGPGTRLTVL.

V and J are TRBV14 and TRBJ1-2, with D possibly being TRBD1 (5 bases). V was clipped by 1 base and J by 2 bases, with 14 bases between them. The germline CDR1 and CDR2 sequences are SGHDN and FVKESK. CDR3 length equals 16 residues. The CDR3 DNA reads TGTGCCAGCAGCCAAGTGGGGGGGTCGACAAACTATGGCTACACCTTC. Its translation: CASSQVGGSTNYGYTF. Complete variable domain (other parts from reference TRBV14 and TRBJ1-2): EAGVTQFPSHSVIEKGQTVTLRCDPISGHDNLYWYRRVMGKEIKFLLHFVKESKQDESGMPNNRFLAERTGGTYSTLKVQPAELEDSGVYFCASSQVGGSTNYGYTFGSGTRLTVV.